The source of this T cell receptor beta chain is a study of blood T cell repertoires in COVID-19. Study-wide background: The study drew acute and convalescent COVID-19 samples from the United States, Italy and Spain. The analysed material was cDNA or gDNA that came from T cells, B-cell-depleted T cells, or PBMCs.

TCRdb's copy holds only in-frame clones and misses some; the assay was immunoSEQ multiplex PCR. The profile covers over 200,000 clones, with roughly 90% appearing a single time and 5.5% to 8% taken by the ten largest. CDR3 size: 14 residues. Per the germline V gene, CDR1 is SEHNR and CDR2 is FQNEAQ (reference sequence). V was trimmed by 5 bases and J by 0 bases, leaving 10 bases between them. In this sample, this clone turned up a few times. The receptor's source is a man aged 60-69 years who had recovered from COVID-19. The rearrangement uses TRBV7-9 and TRBJ1-1; no definite D call. The sample comprised peripheral blood. The CDR3 sequence: CASSPPGVNTEAFF. The CDR3, as DNA: TGTGCCAGCAGCCCCCCCGGGGTGAACACTGAAGCTTTCTTT.